The rows below give T cell receptor beta chains drawn from one sample of a study of shared clonotypes between healthy human individuals. Repertoires were generated with immunoSEQ multiplex PCR, while TCRdb's copy carries only in-frame clones and drops some. This sample has some 450,000 clones; roughly three quarters occur once, and the top ten carry about 11%. The specimen was PBMCs. These receptors all stem from a middle-aged woman in good health. Some clones in this sample may be carry-over from other donors' samples. The CDR3 runs from the conserved cysteine through the conserved F or W. A D gene is named only where the DNA matches it firmly. A row's size may be missing; if present it is once, few, many or a size class.

V	size	D	J	DNA	CDR3
TRBV11-2	.	TRBD2	TRBJ2-5	TGTGCCAGCAGCAGACCTAGGACTAGCCAAGAGACCCAGTACTTC	CASSRPRTSQETQYF
TRBV9	once	.	TRBJ2-2	TGTGCCAGCAGCGTAGGAGGGGGATCCACCGGGGAGCTGTTTTTT	CASSVGGGSTGELFF
TRBV4-3	once	TRBD2	TRBJ2-7	TGCGCCAGCAGCCAAGGGGCGGGGGAAAAGCAGTACTTC	CASSQGAGEKQYF
TRBV28	.	.	TRBJ2-7	TGTGCCAGCAGCCCCCTGGACAACGTCCAGTACGAGCAGTACTTC	CASSPLDNVQYEQYF
TRBV29-1	.	TRBD2	TRBJ2-2	TGCAGCATTCAACGGGAGGGCCTCGGCGGGGAGCTGTTTTTT	CSIQREGLGGELFF
TRBV5-1	.	TRBD2	TRBJ2-7	TGCGCCAGCAGCGATGTCGTCCGGGGAGGGGACGAGCAGTACTTC	CASSDVVRGGDEQYF
TRBV2	.	.	TRBJ2-7	TGTGCCAGCAGGCATTCGTTCAGTTACGAGCAGTACTTC	CASRHSFSYEQYF
TRBV30	.	TRBD1	TRBJ1-1	TGTGCCTGGAGGGGACAGTTCGCTGAAGCTTTCTTT	CAWRGQFAEAFF
TRBV28	.	.	TRBJ2-7	TGTGCCAGCGCCAACGAAGCCGGGACCCAAGTGAACTACGAGCAGTACTTC	CASANEAGTQVNYEQYF
TRBV4-1	.	TRBD1	TRBJ2-7	TGTGCCAGCAGCTTGGGACAGGGCAACGAGCAGTACTTC	CASSLGQGNEQYF
TRBV18	many	TRBD2	TRBJ2-5	TGTGCCAGCTCTAGCGGGAGCCCTGAAGAGACCCAGTACTTC	CASSSGSPEETQYF
TRBV18	.	TRBD2	TRBJ2-2	TGTGCCAGCTCACGTTCTAGCGGGAGAGGCGGGGAGCTGTTTTTT	CASSRSSGRGGELFF
TRBV11-2	.	TRBD2	TRBJ2-7	TGTGCCAGCAGCCCTTGGACTAGCGGGAGGTCCCCTCTCCACGAGCAGTACTTC	CASSPWTSGRSPLHEQYF
TRBV11-3	.	.	TRBJ2-6	TGTGCCAGCAGCTTAAGCTCTGGGGCCAACGTCCTGACTTTC	CASSLSSGANVLTF
TRBV6-5	.	.	TRBJ2-6	TGTGCCAGCACTAGCTCTGGGGCCAACGTCCTGACTTTC	CASTSSGANVLTF
TRBV4-3	.	TRBD2	TRBJ2-1	TGCGCCAGCAGCCAAGGGGTACTAGCGGGAGCCGGTGAGCAGTTCTTC	CASSQGVLAGAGEQFF
TRBV13	.	.	TRBJ1-3	TGTGCCAGCAGCTTATCCCTCGCCGCGGGGTTTAGGAACACCATATATTTT	CASSLSLAAGFRNTIYF
TRBV4-3	.	.	TRBJ2-1	TGCGCCAGCAGCCAAGTGGATGGGATGAGCAATGAGCAGTTCTTC	CASSQVDGMSNEQFF
TRBV7-2	once	TRBD1	TRBJ1-5	TGTGCCAGCAGTTTACAGGGGTCTTGGCAGCCCCAGCATTTT	CASSLQGSWQPQHF
TRBV7-8	.	.	TRBJ1-2	TGTGCCAGCAGCTCCAATTCAGACAGCTTGAGCTATGGCTACACCTTC	CASSSNSDSLSYGYTF
TRBV5-6	.	.	TRBJ1-2	TGTGCCAGCAGCTTGGCCCGGGCAGGTCTCAATATGAGGTACACCTTC	CASSLARAGLNMRYTF
TRBV28	.	.	TRBJ1-2	TGTGCCAGCAGTTTATTCTCGCCGCCTGGCTACACCTTC	CASSLFSPPGYTF